The source of this T cell receptor beta chain is a study of shared clonotypes between healthy human individuals. Notes on the study in general: Naive CD4 clonotypes overlapped across a few donors at around 4.8%.

The CDR3 is 15 amino acids. Germline CDR1 and CDR2: KGHSH and LQKENI. Trimming removed 6 bases at V and 0 bases at J, with 12 bases between. Data came from immunoSEQ multiplex PCR; TCRdb stores just in-frame clones and leaves some out. This sample carries millions of clones, 90% to 95% of them seen once, and the ten largest clones take roughly 0.13%. This clone has a single count. Its antigen remains unknown. Healthy adults negative for HIV, lacking recent acute infections or vaccinations, served as donors. The V call is TRBV18, the J call TRBJ2-1; a possible D gene is TRBD2 (6 bases). This sequence was found in a man between 18 and 29 years old in good health. The sequenced sample was naive CD4+ T cells sorted from blood. Subset denoted: CD45RA+ positively selected. CDR3 coding DNA: TGTGCCAGCTCCCTCACGGGAGACTCCTACAATGAGCAGTTCTTC. Protein product: CASSLTGDSYNEQFF. Full variable domain (remainder filled in from reference TRBV18 and TRBJ2-1): NAGVMQNPRHLVRRRGQEARLRCSPMKGHSHVYWYRQLPEEGLKFMVYLQKENIIDESGMPKERFSAEFPKEGPSILRIQQVVRGDSAAYFCASSLTGDSYNEQFFGPGTRLTVL.